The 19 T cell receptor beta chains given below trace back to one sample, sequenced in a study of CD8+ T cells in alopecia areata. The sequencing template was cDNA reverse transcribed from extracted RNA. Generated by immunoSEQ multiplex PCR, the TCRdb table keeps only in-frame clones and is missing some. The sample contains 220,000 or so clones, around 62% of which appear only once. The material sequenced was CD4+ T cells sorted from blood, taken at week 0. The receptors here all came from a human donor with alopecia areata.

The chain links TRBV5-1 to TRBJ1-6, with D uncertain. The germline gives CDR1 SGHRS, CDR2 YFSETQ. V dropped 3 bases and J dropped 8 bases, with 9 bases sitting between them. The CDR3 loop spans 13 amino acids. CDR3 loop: CASSYSGYSPLHF. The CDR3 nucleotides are TGCGCCAGCAGCTATAGCGGTTATTCACCCCTCCACTTT.

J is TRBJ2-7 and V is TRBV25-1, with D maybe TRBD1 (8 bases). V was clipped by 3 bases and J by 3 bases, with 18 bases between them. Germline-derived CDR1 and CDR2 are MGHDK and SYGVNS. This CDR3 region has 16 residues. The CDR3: CASSDTGGQEIYEQYF. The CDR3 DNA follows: TGTGCCAGCAGTGACACGGGGGGACAGGAGATCTACGAGCAGTACTTC.

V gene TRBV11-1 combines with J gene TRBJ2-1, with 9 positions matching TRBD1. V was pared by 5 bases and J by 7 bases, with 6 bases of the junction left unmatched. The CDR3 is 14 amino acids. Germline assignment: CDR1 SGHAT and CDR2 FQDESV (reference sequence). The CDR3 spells CASSPAQGANEQFF. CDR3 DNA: TGTGCCAGCAGCCCAGCACAGGGGGCAAATGAGCAGTTCTTC. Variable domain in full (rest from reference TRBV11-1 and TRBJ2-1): EAEVAQSPRYKITEKSQAVAFWCDPISGHATLYWYRQILGQGPELLVQFQDESVVDDSQLPKDRFSAERLKGVDSTLKIQPAELGDSAMYLCASSPAQGANEQFFGPGTRLTVL.

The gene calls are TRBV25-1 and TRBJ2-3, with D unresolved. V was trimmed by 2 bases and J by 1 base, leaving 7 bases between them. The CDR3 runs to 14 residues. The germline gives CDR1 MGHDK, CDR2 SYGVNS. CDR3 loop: CASSEEWGTDTQYF. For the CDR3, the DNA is TGTGCCAGCAGTGAAGAGTGGGGCACAGATACGCAGTATTTT.

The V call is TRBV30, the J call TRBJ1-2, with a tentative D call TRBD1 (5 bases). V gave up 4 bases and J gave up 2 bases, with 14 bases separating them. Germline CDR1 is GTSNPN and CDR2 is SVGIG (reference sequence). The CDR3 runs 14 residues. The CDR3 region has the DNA TGTGCCTGGACTCTCCTGCGGGGGAACTATGGCTACACCTTC. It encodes CAWTLLRGNYGYTF.

The CDR3 DNA reads as TGTGCCAGCAGCTTGGAAGGGAACTATGGCTACACCTTC. This codes for CASSLEGNYGYTF. The gene calls are TRBV11-1 and TRBJ1-2; no definite D call. Germline V gene data show CDR1 as SGHAT and CDR2 as FQDESV (reference sequence). V was shortened by 3 bases and J by 2 bases, with 7 bases between the two germline ends. The CDR3 length is 13 residues.

CDR3 nucleotides: TGCGCCAGCAGCCCCAGGGGAGCAGATACGCAGTATTTT. It is translated as CASSPRGADTQYF. This sequence joins TRBV5-1 and TRBJ2-3, with D possibly being TRBD1 (6 bases). This CDR3 contains 13 residues. Per germline, CDR1 SGHRS and CDR2 YFSETQ. Trimming removed 4 bases at V and 4 bases at J, with 10 bases between.

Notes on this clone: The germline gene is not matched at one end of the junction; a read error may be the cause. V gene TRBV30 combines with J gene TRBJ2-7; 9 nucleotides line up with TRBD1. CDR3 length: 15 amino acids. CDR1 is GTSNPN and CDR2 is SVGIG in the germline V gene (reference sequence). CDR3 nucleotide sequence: TGTGCCGGGAGTTACAGGGGGCGAGGGGACTACGAGCAGTACTTC. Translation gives CAGSYRGRGDYEQYF.

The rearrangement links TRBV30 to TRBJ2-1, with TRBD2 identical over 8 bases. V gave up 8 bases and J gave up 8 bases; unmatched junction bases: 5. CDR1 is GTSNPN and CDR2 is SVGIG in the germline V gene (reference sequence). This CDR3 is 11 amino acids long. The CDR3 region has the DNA TGTGCCGGACTAGCCCTCTATGAGCAGTTCTTC. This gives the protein CAGLALYEQFF.

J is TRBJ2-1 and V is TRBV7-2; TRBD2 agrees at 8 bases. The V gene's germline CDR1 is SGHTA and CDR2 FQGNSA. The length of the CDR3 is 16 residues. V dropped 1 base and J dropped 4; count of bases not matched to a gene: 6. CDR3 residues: CASSLEGASGYNEQFF. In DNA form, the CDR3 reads TGTGCCAGCAGCTTAGAAGGGGCTAGCGGGTACAATGAGCAGTTCTTC.

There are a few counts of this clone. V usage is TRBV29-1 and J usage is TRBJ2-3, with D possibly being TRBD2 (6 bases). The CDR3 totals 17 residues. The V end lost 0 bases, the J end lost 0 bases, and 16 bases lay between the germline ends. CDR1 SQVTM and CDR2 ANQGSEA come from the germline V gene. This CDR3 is CSVEDRGTRGSTDTQYF. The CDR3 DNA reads TGCAGCGTTGAAGACCGGGGAACGCGGGGAAGCACAGATACGCAGTATTTT.

DNA for the CDR3: TGTGCCAGCAGCCCCGATTGGACCGAAAGCTCCTACGAGCAGTACTTC. Translation gives CASSPDWTESSYEQYF. V usage is TRBV11-2 and J usage is TRBJ2-7; D unclear. This CDR3 comprises 16 residues. V lost 5 bases and J 0 bases, leaving 17 bases between the germline ends. The germline V gene has CDR1 SGHAT and CDR2 FQNNGV.

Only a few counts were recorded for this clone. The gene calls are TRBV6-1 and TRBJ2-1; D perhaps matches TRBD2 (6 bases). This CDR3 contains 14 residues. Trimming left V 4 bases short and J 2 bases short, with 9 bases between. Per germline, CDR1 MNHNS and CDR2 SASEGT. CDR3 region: CASSVTSPYNEQFF. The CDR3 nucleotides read TGTGCCAGCAGTGTGACTAGTCCCTACAATGAGCAGTTCTTC.

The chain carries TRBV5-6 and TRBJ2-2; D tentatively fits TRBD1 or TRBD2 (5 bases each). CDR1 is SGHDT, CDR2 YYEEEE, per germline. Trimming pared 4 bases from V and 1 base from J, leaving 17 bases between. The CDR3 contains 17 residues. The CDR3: CASSLGPSLVNTGELFF. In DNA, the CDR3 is TGTGCCAGCAGCCTGGGACCGAGCTTGGTGAACACCGGGGAGCTGTTTTTT. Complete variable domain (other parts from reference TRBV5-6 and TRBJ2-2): DAGVTQSPTHLIKTRGQQVTLRCSPKSGHDTVSWYQQALGQGPQFIFQYYEEEERQRGNFPDRFSGHQFPNYSSELNVNALLLGDSALYLCASSLGPSLVNTGELFFGEGSRLTVL.

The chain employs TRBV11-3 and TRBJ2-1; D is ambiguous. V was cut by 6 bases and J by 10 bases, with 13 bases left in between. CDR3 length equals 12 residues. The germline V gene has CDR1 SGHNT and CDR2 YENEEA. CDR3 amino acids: CASSDSAREQFF. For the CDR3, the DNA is TGTGCCAGCAGTGACTCGGCCCGCGAGCAGTTCTTC.

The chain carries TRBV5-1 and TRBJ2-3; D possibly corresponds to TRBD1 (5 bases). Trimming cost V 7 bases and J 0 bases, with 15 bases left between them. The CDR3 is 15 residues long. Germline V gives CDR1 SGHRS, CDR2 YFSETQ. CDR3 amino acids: CASYPNGASTDTQYF. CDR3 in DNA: TGCGCCAGCTACCCCAATGGGGCCAGCACAGATACGCAGTATTTT.

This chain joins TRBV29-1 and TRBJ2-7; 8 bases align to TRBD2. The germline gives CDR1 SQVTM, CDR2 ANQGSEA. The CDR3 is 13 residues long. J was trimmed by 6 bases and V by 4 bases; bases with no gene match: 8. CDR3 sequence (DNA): TGCAGCGTTGGGCATAGCGGGATTGGCGAGCAGTACTTC. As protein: CSVGHSGIGEQYF.

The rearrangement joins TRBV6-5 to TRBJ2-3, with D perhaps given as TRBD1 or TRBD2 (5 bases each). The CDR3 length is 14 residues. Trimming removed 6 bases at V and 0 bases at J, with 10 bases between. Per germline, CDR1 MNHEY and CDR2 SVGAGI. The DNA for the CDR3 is TGTGCCAGCAGCTCGTGGGGGAGCACAGATACGCAGTATTTT. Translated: CASSSWGSTDTQYF.

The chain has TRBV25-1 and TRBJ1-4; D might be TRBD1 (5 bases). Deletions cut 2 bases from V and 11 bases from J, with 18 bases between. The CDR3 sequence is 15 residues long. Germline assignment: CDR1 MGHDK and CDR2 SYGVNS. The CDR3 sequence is CASSEPGPERWKLFF. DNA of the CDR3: TGTGCCAGCAGTGAACCGGGACCCGAGAGGTGGAAACTGTTTTTT.